Listed below are T cell receptor beta chains from one sample, sequenced in a study of blood T cells in healthy people across ages. TCRdb redid the calling of the 5' RACE reads with MiXCR, one entry per CDR3 protein. The sample contains over 1,500,000 distinct CDR3 sequences, around 42% of which appear only once. The sequenced sample consisted of blood. These receptors all stem from a human donor in good health. The CDR3 runs from the conserved cysteine through the conserved F or W. Each record gives: clone size, V gene, J gene, D gene, CDR3 DNA, CDR3 protein. The D gene is left open where the match is weak. The size of a clone is reported for some rows only, either as once, few or many, or as a class for expanded clones.

.	TRBV5-5	TRBJ2-7	.	TGTGCCAGCAGCTCTCAGGGGGAGGTCTCCTACGAGCAGTACTTC	CASSSQGEVSYEQYF
few	TRBV6-1	TRBJ2-7	TRBD1	TGTGCCAGCAGCCGGAGGGACAGGGGGCAAGACGAGCAGTACTTC	CASSRRDRGQDEQYF
.	TRBV29-1	TRBJ1-2	.	TGCAGCGGGTGGGCAGGGAACTATGGCTACACCTTC	CSGWAGNYGYTF
.	TRBV7-9	TRBJ2-5	TRBD2	TGTGCCAGCAGCACAGGACTAGCGGGGGGCGGGACCCAGTACTTC	CASSTGLAGGGTQYF
.	TRBV7-9	TRBJ2-3	TRBD2	TGTGCCAGCAGCTCTGTAGCGGGGGGGGTGACAGATACGCAGTATTTT	CASSSVAGGVTDTQYF
.	TRBV24-1	TRBJ2-7	.	TGTGCCACCAGAGACAATATAGGATTCGAGCAGTACTTC	CATRDNIGFEQYF
once	TRBV2	TRBJ2-5	.	TGTGCCAGCAGTGGGCTAATAGATGGGGAGACCCAGTACTTC	CASSGLIDGETQYF
many	TRBV6-5	TRBJ1-5	.	TGTGCCAGCAGTTACGATAGCAATCAGCCCCAGCATTTT	CASSYDSNQPQHF
.	TRBV11-2	TRBJ1-4	TRBD1	TGTGCCAGCAGCAGATTGACAGGGGTCGGAGAAAAACTGTTTTTT	CASSRLTGVGEKLFF
many	TRBV5-1	TRBJ2-3	.	TGCGCCAGCAGCTCTGCCCCGGGCACAGATACGCAGTATTTT	CASSSAPGTDTQYF
few	TRBV11-1	TRBJ1-1	TRBD1	TGTGCCAGCAGCTTCCCCTCGACAGGGCTGAACACTGAAGCTTTCTTT	CASSFPSTGLNTEAFF
.	TRBV12-5	TRBJ2-7	TRBD2	TGTGTTAGTGGTTTCTATCGGGGGGTTCACTCCTACGAGCAGTACTTC	CVSGFYRGVHSYEQYF
few	TRBV4-1	TRBJ2-7	.	TGCGCCAGCAGCCTGAAGGACAGCTCCTACGAGCAGTACTTC	CASSLKDSSYEQYF
few	TRBV6-2/TRBV6-3	TRBJ2-1	.	TGTGCCAGCAGTTACAGCGTCAACTTTAAAGAGACCCAGTTCTTC	CASSYSVNFKETQFF
.	TRBV7-2	TRBJ2-1	.	TGTGCCAGCAGCTTAGCGCACAGGAACGATGAGCAGTTCTTC	CASSLAHRNDEQFF
.	TRBV27	TRBJ1-4	.	TGTGCCAGCAGGAGCGGGGGAACTAATGAAAAACTGTTTTTT	CASRSGGTNEKLFF
.	TRBV15	TRBJ2-3	TRBD2	TGTGCCACCAGCAGCCGCGGGGGGGCCGAAAATACGCAGTATTTT	CATSSRGGAENTQYF
.	TRBV2	TRBJ1-2	.	TGTGCCAGCAGTGTTGAACACCCCTATGGCTACACCTTC	CASSVEHPYGYTF
few	TRBV28	TRBJ1-2	.	TGTGCCAGCAGCTTCCCGGCGGGCTACACCTTC	CASSFPAGYTF
few	TRBV5-1	TRBJ2-3	.	TGCGCCAGCAGCTTGGGACTAGACACAGATACGCAGTGTTTT	CASSLGLDTDTQCF
.	TRBV29-1	TRBJ1-1	.	TGCAGCGTTGAGGAATGGGGGGTGAACACTGAAGCTTTCTTT	CSVEEWGVNTEAFF
few	TRBV6-2/TRBV6-3	TRBJ2-3	.	TGTGCCAGCAGTTATGTGGGTGGAGATACGCAGTATTTT	CASSYVGGDTQYF
.	TRBV20-1	TRBJ1-1	TRBD1	TGCAGTGCTAGGCAGGGTGGGACAGGGAGTCGCGCTTTCTTT	CSARQGGTGSRAFF
.	TRBV2	TRBJ2-7	TRBD1	TGTGCCAGCACGGGACAGGTCCTCTACGAGCAGTACTTC	CASTGQVLYEQYF
.	TRBV7-2	TRBJ1-2	.	TGTGCCAGCAGCTTATTTCCAACAGGGAATGGCTACACCTTC	CASSLFPTGNGYTF
few	TRBV4-3	TRBJ2-7	.	TGCGCCAGCAGCCAAGATGTGGTAGGGGGCGAGCAGTACTTC	CASSQDVVGGEQYF
.	TRBV24-1	TRBJ2-5	TRBD1	TGTGCCACCAGGGCCGCCGGGACAGTGGAGACCCAGTACTTC	CATRAAGTVETQYF
few	TRBV20-1	TRBJ2-2	TRBD2	TGCAGTGCCTTTGGGGCGGGGGCGAACACCGGGGAGCTGTTTTTT	CSAFGAGANTGELFF
.	TRBV7-3	TRBJ1-1	.	TGTGCCAGCAGCACCCATGGGTGGGACACTGAAGCTTTCTTT	CASSTHGWDTEAFF
.	TRBV7-2	TRBJ2-7	.	TGTGCCAGCAGGGCACCGCAGGCCTACGAGCAGTACTTC	CASRAPQAYEQYF
.	TRBV12-3/TRBV12-4	TRBJ2-5	.	TGTGCCAGCAGTTCATTTTTGAGACCTACGTACTTC	CASSSFLRPTYF
few	TRBV7-9	TRBJ1-4	TRBD1	TGTGCCAGCAGCGCGCCGGACAGGGGGCGTTCAGAAAAACTGTTTTTT	CASSAPDRGRSEKLFF
.	TRBV5-1	TRBJ2-3	TRBD2	TGCGCCAGCAAGCGGGGGGCAGACCCAGATACGCAGTATTTT	CASKRGADPDTQYF
.	TRBV4-1	TRBJ1-5	.	TGCGCCAGCAGCCAAGTATCAGCGGGAACTCAGCCCCAGCATTTT	CASSQVSAGTQPQHF
few	TRBV12-5	TRBJ2-3	.	TGTGCTAGTGGTTCCTCTGGAGGCCCCCGTCAAGATACGCAGTATTTT	CASGSSGGPRQDTQYF
few	TRBV4-3	TRBJ2-4	TRBD2	TGCGCCAGCGGCCAAGAGCTCCAGCGGGAGGTACCAGGCATTCAGTACTTC	CASGQELQREVPGIQYF
.	TRBV12-3/TRBV12-4	TRBJ2-1	TRBD2	TGTGCCAGCGGCGGGGGACCCTCCTACAATGAGCAGTTCTTC	CASGGGPSYNEQFF
.	TRBV11-2	TRBJ2-3	.	TGTGCCAGCAACTTCTCGCGCACAGATACGCAGTATTTT	CASNFSRTDTQYF
.	TRBV7-9	TRBJ2-7	TRBD1	TGTGCCAGCAGCGTCGGACAGGGGATTTTGTACGAGCAGTACTTC	CASSVGQGILYEQYF
.	TRBV20-1	TRBJ1-1	.	TGCAGTGCTGTCCTCGGCGCTCAGGCTTTCTTT	CSAVLGAQAFF
few	TRBV7-9	TRBJ1-1	.	TGTGCCAGCAGCCCCTGGGTGAACACTGAAGCTTTCTTT	CASSPWVNTEAFF
.	TRBV4-3	TRBJ2-7	.	TGCGCCAGCAGCCAGAGAGGGGGAGGCTCCTACGAGCAGTACTTC	CASSQRGGGSYEQYF
.	TRBV4-3	TRBJ2-5	TRBD1	TGCGCCAGCAGCCAAGGGACAGGACAAGAGCCCCAGTACTTC	CASSQGTGQEPQYF
.	TRBV10-3	TRBJ1-1	.	TGTGCCATCAGTGAAGGGCGGATGAACACTGAAGCTTTCTTT	CAISEGRMNTEAFF
.	TRBV7-2	TRBJ1-1	.	TGTGCCAGCAGCTTAGATCCCAGCACTGAAGCTTTCTTT	CASSLDPSTEAFF
many	TRBV6-2/TRBV6-3	TRBJ2-5	.	TGTGCCAGCAGTTACTTGCGAGAGACCCAGTACTTC	CASSYLRETQYF
.	TRBV29-1	TRBJ1-2	.	TGCAGCGTTAGCGAAAACTATGGCTACACCTTC	CSVSENYGYTF
many	TRBV20-1	TRBJ2-5	.	TGCAGTGCTACCAGTGGTGGGACCTTTTCGGGGACCCAGTACTTC	CSATSGGTFSGTQYF
few	TRBV11-2	TRBJ2-5	.	TGTGCCAGCAGCTCCACTCACACAGGGTTTAATTCCCAAGAGACCCAGTACTTC	CASSSTHTGFNSQETQYF